This is a list of T cell receptor beta chains from one sample in a study of blood T cell repertoires in COVID-19. Using immunoSEQ multiplex PCR, the repertoire was profiled, and TCRdb retains in-frame clones only, with some absent. The sample records 400,000 to 450,000 clones, around 87% being singletons. The sample consisted of PBMCs or T cells enriched from blood (not recorded which). The receptors shown here come from a man aged 30-40 years who had recovered from COVID-19. Each CDR3 is given with its conserved first and last residue. Each record gives: clone size, J gene, D gene, V gene, CDR3 DNA, CDR3 protein. The D gene is left open where the match is weak. Clone size is shown for a subset of rows, as once, few, many or a class of expanded clone.

abundance: NA
j_gene: TRBJ2-1
d_gene: NA
v_gene: TRBV29-1
CDR3nt: TGCAGCGTTGAAGATCTTGGGGGCTCCGAGACTGAGCAGTTCTTC
CDR3aa: CSVEDLGGSETEQFF

abundance: NA
j_gene: TRBJ2-7
d_gene: TRBD2
v_gene: TRBV7-9
CDR3nt: TGTGCCAGCAGCTTCCTGGGAGGGGAGAGCGAGCAGTACTTC
CDR3aa: CASSFLGGESEQYF

abundance: NA
j_gene: TRBJ2-7
d_gene: NA
v_gene: TRBV10-3
CDR3nt: TGTGCCATCAGCGTGACAGATTACGAGCAGTACTTC
CDR3aa: CAISVTDYEQYF

abundance: NA
j_gene: TRBJ1-6
d_gene: TRBD1
v_gene: TRBV5-1
CDR3nt: TGCGCCAGCAGCAGAACCGGGACAGGGGATGGAACACCCCTCCACTTT
CDR3aa: CASSRTGTGDGTPLHF

abundance: NA
j_gene: TRBJ2-7
d_gene: NA
v_gene: TRBV3-1/TRBV3-2
CDR3nt: TGTGCCAGCAGCCAAGATGGGGGAACTAGCATCACCTACGAGCAGTACTTC
CDR3aa: CASSQDGGTSITYEQYF

abundance: NA
j_gene: TRBJ2-1
d_gene: TRBD2
v_gene: TRBV5-8
CDR3nt: TGTGCCAGCAGCTTTTATGGGACTAGCGGGACCACTACAACCTACAATGAGCAGTTCTTC
CDR3aa: CASSFYGTSGTTTTYNEQFF

abundance: NA
j_gene: TRBJ1-1
d_gene: NA
v_gene: TRBV6-5
CDR3nt: TGTGCCAGCTCGACAGTGCTCATGAACACTGAAGCTTTCTTT
CDR3aa: CASSTVLMNTEAFF

abundance: NA
j_gene: TRBJ1-2
d_gene: NA
v_gene: TRBV18
CDR3nt: TGTGCCAGCTCACCAGTAGAACGAGCGGGCACAATACGGAACTATGGCTACACCTTC
CDR3aa: CASSPVERAGTIRNYGYTF

abundance: NA
j_gene: TRBJ1-1
d_gene: TRBD1
v_gene: TRBV29-1
CDR3nt: TGCAGCGGTTCGGACAGGGGTCCCCCTGAAGCTTTCTTT
CDR3aa: CSGSDRGPPEAFF

abundance: NA
j_gene: TRBJ2-1
d_gene: TRBD2
v_gene: TRBV2
CDR3nt: TGTGCCAGCAGTGAAGTAGTGACTAGCGGGCCCTGGGGGACCAATGAGCAGTTCTTC
CDR3aa: CASSEVVTSGPWGTNEQFF

abundance: NA
j_gene: TRBJ2-3
d_gene: TRBD1
v_gene: TRBV30
CDR3nt: TGTGCCTGGAGTGTACGGTGGGGACAGAGCACAGATACGCAGTATTTT
CDR3aa: CAWSVRWGQSTDTQYF

abundance: NA
j_gene: TRBJ2-7
d_gene: NA
v_gene: TRBV5-5
CDR3nt: TGTGCCAGCAGCACGAACAGGGAACTGTACGAGCAGTACTTC
CDR3aa: CASSTNRELYEQYF

abundance: NA
j_gene: TRBJ2-7
d_gene: TRBD2
v_gene: TRBV7-9
CDR3nt: TGTGCCAGCAGTTCATATATAGCGGGAGGGACCTACGAGCAGTACTTC
CDR3aa: CASSSYIAGGTYEQYF

abundance: NA
j_gene: TRBJ2-3
d_gene: TRBD1
v_gene: TRBV11-2
CDR3nt: TGTGCCAGCAGCCCTCGGACAGGGTCCACAGATACGCAGTATTTT
CDR3aa: CASSPRTGSTDTQYF

abundance: NA
j_gene: TRBJ2-2
d_gene: NA
v_gene: TRBV3-1/TRBV3-2
CDR3nt: TGTGCCAGCAGCCCTTCTTGGCGGGCCCTGGCTACCGGGGAGCTGTTTTTT
CDR3aa: CASSPSWRALATGELFF

abundance: NA
j_gene: TRBJ2-7
d_gene: TRBD2
v_gene: TRBV28
CDR3nt: TGTGCCAGCAGTTCGCTAGCGGGGGCGAACGAGCAGTACTTC
CDR3aa: CASSSLAGANEQYF

abundance: NA
j_gene: TRBJ2-7
d_gene: TRBD2
v_gene: TRBV28
CDR3nt: TGTGCCAGCATTCCGGGACTAGCGGGATCGATAAGCTCCTACGAGCAGTACTTC
CDR3aa: CASIPGLAGSISSYEQYF

abundance: NA
j_gene: TRBJ1-2
d_gene: NA
v_gene: TRBV12-3/TRBV12-4
CDR3nt: TGTGCCAGCAGTTTATCCAGGGCGTCTGGCTACACCTTC
CDR3aa: CASSLSRASGYTF

abundance: NA
j_gene: TRBJ2-7
d_gene: NA
v_gene: TRBV7-8
CDR3nt: TGTGCCAGCAGCTCCGGACTATCCTACGAGCAGTACTTC
CDR3aa: CASSSGLSYEQYF

abundance: NA
j_gene: TRBJ2-7
d_gene: TRBD2
v_gene: TRBV5-3
CDR3nt: TGTGTCAGAAGCCGAATTAGCGGGACCCGCTCCTACGAGCAGTACTTC
CDR3aa: CVRSRISGTRSYEQYF

abundance: NA
j_gene: TRBJ2-5
d_gene: NA
v_gene: TRBV7-2
CDR3nt: TGTGCCAGCAGCTTAAATCGGGGGGAGACCCAGTACTTC
CDR3aa: CASSLNRGETQYF

abundance: NA
j_gene: TRBJ2-5
d_gene: TRBD1
v_gene: TRBV9
CDR3nt: TGTGCCAGCAGGGCCACTTCCTTAACAGGGGATCGGGGAAGACTGTACTTC
CDR3aa: CASRATSLTGDRGRLYF

abundance: NA
j_gene: TRBJ1-2
d_gene: NA
v_gene: TRBV15
CDR3nt: TGTGCCACCAGCCTACAGGGAGACGCGTACTATGGCTACACCTTC
CDR3aa: CATSLQGDAYYGYTF

abundance: NA
j_gene: TRBJ2-5
d_gene: NA
v_gene: TRBV7-7
CDR3nt: TGTGCCAGCAGCTCTCCGGGCGGGCTTTACCAAGAGACCCAGTACTTC
CDR3aa: CASSSPGGLYQETQYF

abundance: NA
j_gene: TRBJ2-7
d_gene: TRBD2
v_gene: TRBV6-1
CDR3nt: TGTGCCAGCAGTGAGTTCGCGGGGGGTTACTCCTACGAGCAGTACTTC
CDR3aa: CASSEFAGGYSYEQYF

abundance: NA
j_gene: TRBJ2-1
d_gene: TRBD1
v_gene: TRBV7-2
CDR3nt: TGTGCCAGCAGCCCAGGGGGCTCCCCCCACAATGAGCAGTTCTTC
CDR3aa: CASSPGGSPHNEQFF

abundance: NA
j_gene: TRBJ1-2
d_gene: NA
v_gene: TRBV28
CDR3nt: TGTGCCAGCAATCCTAGCTCCGAGCGAGGCTACACCTTC
CDR3aa: CASNPSSERGYTF

abundance: few
j_gene: TRBJ1-1
d_gene: NA
v_gene: TRBV19
CDR3nt: TGTGCCAGTAGTATAGGGAGATCGGGGAGGGAAGCTTTCTTT
CDR3aa: CASSIGRSGREAFF

abundance: NA
j_gene: TRBJ1-3
d_gene: NA
v_gene: TRBV28
CDR3nt: TGTGCCAGCAGTGCCATAGGGTTCAGGGATCGAAACACCATATATTTT
CDR3aa: CASSAIGFRDRNTIYF

abundance: NA
j_gene: TRBJ2-5
d_gene: TRBD1
v_gene: TRBV7-7
CDR3nt: TGTGCTAGCAGCTCCGACAGGGTGGATACCCAGTACTTC
CDR3aa: CASSSDRVDTQYF

abundance: NA
j_gene: TRBJ2-4
d_gene: NA
v_gene: TRBV2
CDR3nt: TGTGCCAGCAGTGATAGGGCTAGCGCGCTGCCAAGCAACATTCAGTACTTC
CDR3aa: CASSDRASALPSNIQYF

abundance: NA
j_gene: TRBJ1-5
d_gene: NA
v_gene: TRBV28
CDR3nt: TGTGCCAGCAGTCTCGGACTGGACGGGTTGAGCAATCAGCCCCAGCATTTT
CDR3aa: CASSLGLDGLSNQPQHF

abundance: NA
j_gene: TRBJ1-3
d_gene: NA
v_gene: TRBV5-6
CDR3nt: TGTGCCAGCAGCTTGAGCCCGCGTGGCACCATATATTTT
CDR3aa: CASSLSPRGTIYF

abundance: NA
j_gene: TRBJ2-1
d_gene: NA
v_gene: TRBV3-1/TRBV3-2
CDR3nt: TGTGCCAGCAGCCATGAAACTATTAGCGGGCAGTTCTTC
CDR3aa: CASSHETISGQFF

abundance: NA
j_gene: TRBJ1-2
d_gene: TRBD1
v_gene: TRBV28
CDR3nt: TGTGCCAGCAGTTCGGACAGGGGCGCCTCGAGCTACACCTTC
CDR3aa: CASSSDRGASSYTF

abundance: NA
j_gene: TRBJ2-7
d_gene: NA
v_gene: TRBV27
CDR3nt: TGTGCCAGCAGTTTAGCACAGAGCTCCTACGAGCAGTACTTC
CDR3aa: CASSLAQSSYEQYF

abundance: once
j_gene: TRBJ2-3
d_gene: TRBD1
v_gene: TRBV9
CDR3nt: TGTGCCAGCAGCGTACAGGGGGTCTCAGATACGCAGTATTTT
CDR3aa: CASSVQGVSDTQYF

abundance: NA
j_gene: TRBJ2-7
d_gene: TRBD1
v_gene: TRBV11-2
CDR3nt: TGTGCCAGCTTCGACAGGGGGACTCCCTACGAGCAGTACTTC
CDR3aa: CASFDRGTPYEQYF

abundance: NA
j_gene: TRBJ2-1
d_gene: TRBD1
v_gene: TRBV28
CDR3nt: TGTGCCAGCAGTAGGACAGGGGGCGCGGGGGGTGAGCAGTTCTTC
CDR3aa: CASSRTGGAGGEQFF

abundance: NA
j_gene: TRBJ1-4
d_gene: NA
v_gene: TRBV5-1
CDR3nt: TGCGCCAGCAGCCCCGGGCAACAGGAAGCTAATGAAAAACTGTTTTTT
CDR3aa: CASSPGQQEANEKLFF

abundance: NA
j_gene: TRBJ2-7
d_gene: TRBD2
v_gene: TRBV5-8
CDR3nt: TGTGCCAGCAGCTTGGCGGGACTAGCGGGACCGGACGAGCAGTACTTC
CDR3aa: CASSLAGLAGPDEQYF

abundance: NA
j_gene: TRBJ1-4
d_gene: NA
v_gene: TRBV15
CDR3nt: TGTGCCACCAGCTACAGGTCAACTAATGAAAAACTGTTTTTT
CDR3aa: CATSYRSTNEKLFF

abundance: NA
j_gene: TRBJ1-5
d_gene: NA
v_gene: TRBV12-3/TRBV12-4
CDR3nt: TGTGCCAGCAGTCCGGACCGGGGTCAGCCCCAGCATTTT
CDR3aa: CASSPDRGQPQHF

abundance: NA
j_gene: TRBJ1-1
d_gene: TRBD1
v_gene: TRBV19
CDR3nt: TGTGCCAGTAGAACTACAGGGGGAACTCGGCCTGAAGCTTTCTTT
CDR3aa: CASRTTGGTRPEAFF

abundance: NA
j_gene: TRBJ1-2
d_gene: NA
v_gene: TRBV18
CDR3nt: TGTGCCAGCTCACCATCCGGGTTCGATGGCTACACCTTC
CDR3aa: CASSPSGFDGYTF

abundance: NA
j_gene: TRBJ2-7
d_gene: NA
v_gene: TRBV28
CDR3nt: TGTGCCAGCAGTTCCGGACAGCTGTTCGAGCAGTACTTC
CDR3aa: CASSSGQLFEQYF

abundance: NA
j_gene: TRBJ2-2
d_gene: TRBD2
v_gene: TRBV28
CDR3nt: TGTGCCAGCAGTGGGGCAGATAGCGGGACTAGGGACACCGGGGAGCTGTTTTTT
CDR3aa: CASSGADSGTRDTGELFF

abundance: NA
j_gene: TRBJ2-3
d_gene: TRBD2
v_gene: TRBV5-1
CDR3nt: TGCGCCAGCAGCTTGGAACGGGAGGGACTAGCGGGGAGAAGGGCAGATACGCAGTATTTT
CDR3aa: CASSLEREGLAGRRADTQYF

abundance: NA
j_gene: TRBJ2-1
d_gene: TRBD2
v_gene: TRBV28
CDR3nt: TGTGCCAGCACCCCGGGACTAGCGGGAGCGAGCTCCTACAATGAGCAGTTCTTC
CDR3aa: CASTPGLAGASSYNEQFF

abundance: NA
j_gene: TRBJ2-5
d_gene: NA
v_gene: TRBV4-1
CDR3nt: TGCGCCAGCAGCCAAGATAGAATCACTACCGGATCCCAGTACTTC
CDR3aa: CASSQDRITTGSQYF

abundance: NA
j_gene: TRBJ2-7
d_gene: NA
v_gene: TRBV13
CDR3nt: TGTGCCAGCAGCGCCAGGGACGAGCAGTACTTC
CDR3aa: CASSARDEQYF

abundance: NA
j_gene: TRBJ1-6
d_gene: NA
v_gene: TRBV2
CDR3nt: TGTGCCAGCAGTGAAGCCGAGGAGTCACCCCTCCACTTT
CDR3aa: CASSEAEESPLHF

abundance: NA
j_gene: TRBJ1-6
d_gene: NA
v_gene: TRBV5-1
CDR3nt: TGCGCCAGCAGCTTGTCCGACAGGCATACCAATTCACCCCTCCACTTT
CDR3aa: CASSLSDRHTNSPLHF

abundance: NA
j_gene: TRBJ2-2
d_gene: NA
v_gene: TRBV5-4
CDR3nt: TGTGCCAGCAGCTTTCAAGACAGGAACACCGGGGAGCTGTTTTTT
CDR3aa: CASSFQDRNTGELFF